Included here is one TCR beta chain sequence, with context. Authors of the study amplified TCR beta CDR3 regions from RNA transcripts. A set of HTBI primers served as the primers for a first-round RT-PCR of the TCR CDR3. TCRdb processed the multiplex PCR reads anew with MiXCR; each CDR3 protein has one entry. This sample carries about 840,000 distinct CDR3 sequences, over 35% of them seen once, and the ten largest clones take 7% to 10%. The data derive from a study of T cells in Graves' hyperthyroidism and ophthalmopathy. Germline lookup yields CDR1 ENHRY and CDR2 SYGVKD. J gave up 4 bases and V 3 bases, and 6 bases lay outside the gene matches. This CDR3 is built from 15 residues. The study enrolled patients aged 18 to 65 with newly diagnosed hyperthyroidism of under 2 months' duration. Reasons for excluding patients were uncontrolled infection, other autoimmune disease, pregnancy or lactation.

The sequenced sample was blood. The V gene is TRBV10-3, the J gene TRBJ2-3; TRBD2 aligns across 8 bases. The sequence was obtained from a man between 18 and 35 years old with Graves' hyperthyroidism. CDR3 sequence: CAISDASGRADTQYF. The CDR3 bases are TGTGCCATCAGTGATGCTAGCGGGCGCGCAGATACGCAGTATTTT.